This is a list of T cell receptor beta chains from one sample in a study of blood T cell repertoires in COVID-19. TCRdb keeps only in-frame clones here, not all; method: immunoSEQ multiplex PCR. The repertoire holds about 380,000 clones, with 85% as singletons. Sequencing was done on a sample of peripheral blood. The receptors here all came from a woman under 30 with acute or convalescent COVID-19. Each CDR3 is given with its conserved first and last residue. A D gene is named only where the DNA matches it firmly. Some rows have no size entry. The others give once, few or many, or a class for an expanded clone.

d_call | j_call | v_call | clone_size | cdr3_aa | cdr3_nt
- | TRBJ2-1 | TRBV2 | once | CASIRGLSLVQFF | TGTGCCAGCATCAGGGGCCTGAGCCTGGTGCAGTTCTTC
TRBD1 | TRBJ2-7 | TRBV6-6 | few | CASSSDRGTYEQYF | TGTGCCAGCAGCTCCGACAGGGGAACCTACGAGCAGTACTTC
- | TRBJ1-5 | TRBV28 | - | CASSLLGREGQPQHF | TGTGCCAGCAGTTTATTAGGCAGGGAGGGTCAGCCCCAGCATTTT
- | TRBJ2-5 | TRBV19 | - | CASSIARPPYFQETQYF | TGTGCCAGTAGTATAGCGAGGCCACCCTACTTCCAAGAGACCCAGTACTTC
- | TRBJ1-2 | TRBV5-4 | - | CASSPIQGYGYTF | TGTGCCAGCAGCCCGATCCAGGGTTATGGCTACACCTTC
- | TRBJ1-6 | TRBV7-8 | - | CASSPGLSPLHF | TGTGCCAGCAGCCCTGGACTCTCACCCCTCCACTTT
- | TRBJ2-3 | TRBV3-1/TRBV3-2 | - | CASSQSTRDTQYF | TGTGCCAGCAGCCAAAGTACTCGAGATACGCAGTATTTT
TRBD1 | TRBJ1-6 | TRBV6-4 | - | CASSRDRGDPPLHF | TGTGCCAGCAGTCGGGACAGGGGAGATCCACCCCTCCACTTT
- | TRBJ1-1 | TRBV9 | - | CASSGTGETEAFF | TGTGCCAGCAGCGGTACCGGGGAGACTGAAGCTTTCTTT
- | TRBJ2-7 | TRBV5-1 | - | CASRGSSYEQYF | TGCGCCAGCAGGGGGAGCTCCTACGAGCAGTACTTC
TRBD1 | TRBJ2-7 | TRBV24-1 | - | CATSQSDRGDEQYF | TGTGCCACCAGTCAAAGCGACAGGGGTGACGAGCAGTACTTC
TRBD1 | TRBJ2-7 | TRBV28 | - | CASGAKPGQISSYEQYF | TGTGCCAGCGGAGCGAAGCCGGGACAGATATCCTCCTACGAGCAGTACTTC
- | TRBJ2-3 | TRBV28 | - | CASSLYGDTDTQYF | TGTGCCAGCAGTTTATACGGGGACACAGATACGCAGTATTTT
- | TRBJ2-7 | TRBV28 | - | CASTPSGFKGEQYF | TGTGCCAGCACTCCTTCGGGGTTTAAGGGCGAGCAGTACTTC
TRBD1 | TRBJ1-2 | TRBV7-8 | - | CASSSDRGGYTF | TGTGCCAGCAGCTCGGACAGGGGTGGCTACACCTTC
- | TRBJ1-4 | TRBV2 | few | CASSEGYSITNEKLFF | TGTGCCAGCAGTGAGGGCTATTCCATAACTAATGAAAAACTGTTTTTT
- | TRBJ1-4 | TRBV6-5 | - | CASSFISVATNEKLFF | TGTGCCAGCAGTTTTATAAGCGTTGCAACTAATGAAAAACTGTTTTTT
- | TRBJ1-5 | TRBV27 | few | CASSRQGYDNQPQHF | TGTGCCAGCAGTCGTCAGGGGTACGACAATCAGCCCCAGCATTTT
TRBD1 | TRBJ1-4 | TRBV7-9 | - | CASSPGGETNEKLFF | TGTGCCAGCAGTCCAGGGGGAGAAACTAATGAAAAACTGTTTTTT
- | TRBJ1-6 | TRBV27 | - | CASSLKAGSYNSPLHF | TGTGCCAGCAGTTTAAAGGCGGGCTCCTATAATTCACCCCTCCACTTT
TRBD1 | TRBJ1-2 | TRBV11-2 | - | CASSTHRGPNYGYTF | TGTGCCAGCAGCACCCACAGGGGTCCTAACTATGGCTACACCTTC
TRBD1 | TRBJ1-1 | TRBV4-1 | - | CASSRGQGTEAFF | TGCGCCAGCAGTCGTGGACAGGGCACTGAAGCTTTCTTT
- | TRBJ1-5 | TRBV27 | few | CASSLGGEGQPQHF | TGTGCCAGCAGCTTAGGAGGGGAGGGTCAGCCCCAGCATTTT
- | TRBJ1-2 | TRBV12-3/TRBV12-4 | - | CASSLEVGGYTF | TGTGCCAGCAGTTTAGAAGTGGGCGGCTACACCTTC
TRBD2 | TRBJ2-1 | TRBV5-4 | - | CASDTGGAFYNEQFF | TGTGCCAGCGATACCGGGGGGGCCTTCTACAATGAGCAGTTCTTC
- | TRBJ1-1 | TRBV6-5 | once | CASGNVRDTEAFF | TGTGCCAGCGGGAACGTCAGGGACACTGAAGCTTTCTTT
TRBD1 | TRBJ1-4 | TRBV24-1 | - | CATSDSQTGAAEKLFF | TGTGCCACCAGTGATTCTCAGACAGGGGCGGCGGAAAAACTGTTTTTT
- | TRBJ2-7 | TRBV6-5 | - | CASSYSIGQGWDEQYF | TGTGCCAGCAGTTACTCGATTGGTCAGGGTTGGGACGAGCAGTACTTC
TRBD1 | TRBJ1-5 | TRBV28 | - | CASTRGTGEGQPQHF | TGTGCCAGCACTAGAGGGACAGGGGAGGGCCAGCCCCAGCATTTT
- | TRBJ1-1 | TRBV6-6 | - | CASTQAGKTATEAFF | TGTGCCAGCACTCAAGCCGGAAAGACAGCCACTGAAGCTTTCTTT
TRBD1 | TRBJ1-1 | TRBV5-6 | - | CASRSQGVEAFF | TGTGCCAGCAGGTCTCAGGGGGTTGAAGCTTTCTTT
TRBD1 | TRBJ2-2 | TRBV7-9 | - | CASSTPGQGSGGELFF | TGTGCCAGCAGCACACCGGGACAGGGTTCCGGCGGGGAGCTGTTTTTT
- | TRBJ2-1 | TRBV3-1/TRBV3-2 | - | CASVAYNEQFF | TGTGCCAGCGTAGCATATAATGAGCAGTTCTTC
- | TRBJ2-3 | TRBV6-5 | - | CASSPGQSTDTQYF | TGTGCCAGCAGTCCAGGACAGAGCACAGATACGCAGTATTTT
- | TRBJ1-1 | TRBV5-1 | - | CASSLGTGSNTEAFF | TGCGCCAGCAGCTTGGGTACAGGCTCGAACACTGAAGCTTTCTTT
- | TRBJ1-2 | TRBV5-5 | - | CASSLGQGIWGYTF | TGTGCCAGCAGCCTGGGGCAGGGGATTTGGGGCTACACCTTC
TRBD1 | TRBJ2-7 | TRBV7-9 | - | CASSPGQVNSYEQYF | TGTGCCAGCAGCCCTGGACAGGTCAACTCCTACGAGCAGTACTTC
- | TRBJ1-1 | TRBV11-1 | - | CASSPTGTNTEAFF | TGTGCCAGCAGCCCAACAGGGACAAACACTGAAGCTTTCTTT
TRBD2 | TRBJ2-2 | TRBV10-2 | - | CASSQFPNSGSNTGELFF | TGCGCCAGCAGCCAATTCCCCAATAGCGGGAGTAACACCGGGGAGCTGTTTTTT
- | TRBJ1-2 | TRBV5-6 | - | CASSPAGVFGYTF | TGTGCCAGCAGCCCTGCAGGGGTCTTTGGCTACACCTTC
- | TRBJ2-1 | TRBV7-3 | - | CASSPSGLNGFNEQFF | TGTGCCAGCAGCCCAAGCGGACTCAATGGGTTCAATGAGCAGTTCTTC
TRBD1 | TRBJ2-4 | TRBV11-2 | - | CASSPTGGLAIQYF | TGTGCCAGCAGCCCCACAGGGGGTCTGGCCATTCAGTACTTC
TRBD1 | TRBJ1-2 | TRBV27 | - | CASSLQGGFGYTF | TGTGCCAGCAGTTTACAAGGGGGCTTTGGCTACACCTTC